This T cell receptor (beta chain) emerged from a study of CD8 T cells in ankylosing spondylitis. Study results and caveats: In the blood and synovial fluid of reactive arthritis, some motif variants had been previously reported. A TCR beta motif of roughly eight highly homologous variants appeared characteristic of ankylosing spondylitis blood. Disease-associated clones were CD8+ and fairly uncommon in peripheral blood.

Looked up from germline, CDR1 is LGHNA and CDR2 is YNFKEQ. V shed 4 bases and J shed 3 bases, with 9 bases lying between them. CDR3 length equals 13 residues. Quantitative 5'-RACE with molecular barcodes produced the TCR beta libraries. TCRdb fed the 5' RACE reads into MiXCR, producing one record per CDR3 protein. The sample holds about 130,000 distinct CDR3 sequences, more than 5.5% seen once. A word on this clonotype: Its antigen is not identified.

The chain carries TRBV4-2 and TRBJ1-2; tentatively, D is TRBD1 (5 bases). The TCR comes from a female donor with ankylosing spondylitis or in good health (not recorded which). Sequences were obtained from blood, either unsorted or a sorted T cell fraction (not recorded which). CDR3 in DNA: TGTGCCAGCAGCCGGGACGAGGACTATGGCTACACCTTC. Translating it yields CASSRDEDYGYTF.